The 21 T cell receptor beta chains reported below all come from one sample, sequenced in a study of cytomegalovirus exposure and HLA in healthy donors. In the PCR, 60 Vbeta and 13 Jbeta primers were used. Sequenced by immunoSEQ multiplex PCR; TCRdb stores in-frame clones only, minus some. The table records 150,000 to 200,000 clones, approximately 71% of them present only once. The specimen sequenced was PBMCs. The receptors were gathered from a girl aged 5 to 17 in good health and CMV-seronegative.

V usage is TRBV7-9 and J usage is TRBJ2-7; 9 bases are a match to TRBD2. The CDR3 loop spans 15 amino acids. The germline CDR1 and CDR2 sequences are SEHNR and FQNEAQ (reference sequence). Trimming removed 5 bases from V and 4 bases from J; junction bases left unmatched: 9. The CDR3 protein is CASSPPGGGGYEQYF. The CDR3 coding sequence is TGTGCCAGCAGCCCCCCGGGCGGGGGGGGATACGAGCAGTACTTC.

This sequence joins TRBV18 and TRBJ1-1; D not certain. The CDR3 contains 14 residues. Between the trimmed V and J ends, which lost 2 bases and 10 bases, there was a span of 17 bases. Germline V gene lookup returns CDR1 KGHSH and CDR2 LQKENI. The CDR3 sequence: CASSPDGRERIAFF. CDR3 nucleotides: TGTGCCAGCTCACCAGACGGGAGGGAACGGATAGCTTTCTTT. The whole variable domain, filled in from reference TRBV18 and TRBJ1-1, reads NAGVMQNPRHLVRRRGQEARLRCSPMKGHSHVYWYRQLPEEGLKFMVYLQKENIIDESGMPKERFSAEFPKEGPSILRIQQVVRGDSAAYFCASSPDGRERIAFFGQGTRLTVV.

The V gene is TRBV5-5, the J gene TRBJ2-2; no reliable D call. The CDR3 totals 14 residues. Germline assignment: CDR1 SGHKS and CDR2 YYEKEE (reference sequence). Trimming pared 0 bases from V and 4 bases from J, leaving 7 bases between. This CDR3 reads CASSLGQITGELFF. CDR3 DNA sequence: TGTGCCAGCAGCTTGGGTCAGATCACCGGGGAGCTGTTTTTT.

The V gene is TRBV2, the J gene TRBJ1-5; 7 nucleotides line up with TRBD1. V was clipped by 6 bases and J by 3 bases; unmatched bases: 5. Germline V gene sequence: CDR1 SNHLY, CDR2 FYNNEI. There are 14 residues in the CDR3. The CDR3 region has the DNA TGTGCCAGCAGGTGGGGACAGCCCAATCAGCCCCAGCATTTT. This translates into CASRWGQPNQPQHF.

This chain joins TRBV19 and TRBJ1-6, with 7 positions matching TRBD1. The trim removed 4 bases at V and 8 bases at J, leaving 8 bases unmatched. The germline V gene encodes CDR1 LNHDA and CDR2 SQIVND (reference sequence). There are 15 residues in the CDR3. The CDR3 protein is CASSTDTGTDSPLHF. CDR3 bases: TGTGCCAGTAGTACAGATACAGGGACAGATTCACCCCTCCACTTT. Using reference TRBV19 and TRBJ1-6 for the parts outside the CDR3, the full variable domain is DGGITQSPKYLFRKEGQNVTLSCEQNLNHDAMYWYRQDPGQGLRLIYYSQIVNDFQKGDIAEGYSVSREKKESFPLTVTSAQKNPTAFYLCASSTDTGTDSPLHFGNGTRLTVT.

The chain recombines TRBV13 with TRBJ1-6, with 7 bases matching TRBD1. Germline V gene sequence: CDR1 PRHDT, CDR2 FYEKMQ (reference sequence). This CDR3 contains 15 residues. V gave up 5 bases and J gave up 6 bases; unmatched junction bases: 7. The CDR3 here is CASSPRQGFNSPLHF. CDR3 DNA sequence: TGTGCCAGCAGCCCACGACAGGGATTTAATTCACCCCTCCACTTT.

This clone was seen a handful of times. V gene TRBV6-5 combines with J gene TRBJ1-4; 8 nucleotides match TRBD1. This CDR3 region has 15 residues. Trimming took 5 bases from V and 3 from J; bases not matched to a gene: 5. Germline V gene lookup returns CDR1 MNHEY and CDR2 SVGAGI. The CDR3 protein is CASSTTGGSNEKLFF. DNA for the CDR3: TGTGCCAGCAGTACTACAGGGGGATCTAATGAAAAACTGTTTTTT.

The chain couples TRBV6-5 to TRBJ2-1; D might be TRBD1 (5 bases). The CDR3 totals 14 residues. The V end was cut by 2 bases, the J end by 3 bases, with 8 bases between. Germline assignment: CDR1 MNHEY and CDR2 SVGAGI. The chain's CDR3 is CASSYRGNYNEQFF. The CDR3 DNA reads TGTGCCAGCAGTTACAGGGGAAACTACAATGAGCAGTTCTTC.

The chain carries TRBV9 and TRBJ1-4; 10 bases line up with TRBD1. Trimming at V came to 0 bases and at J to 7 bases, leaving 3 bases not matched to a gene. This CDR3 contains 15 residues. CDR1 is SGDLS, CDR2 YYNGEE, per germline. The CDR3 sequence: CASSVAGTGVEKLFF. CDR3 coding DNA: TGTGCCAGCAGCGTAGCCGGGACAGGGGTTGAAAAACTGTTTTTT.

Only a few counts were recorded for this clone. V gene TRBV5-6 combines with J gene TRBJ2-7; maybe TRBD1 (6 bases). CDR1 is SGHDT, CDR2 YYEEEE, per germline. The CDR3 extends over 14 amino acids. V shed 2 bases and J shed 7 bases, with 16 bases lying between them. The CDR3 nucleotides are TGTGCCAGCAGCTTAGTAGACAGGCGCGGGGAGCAGTACTTC. Translating gives CASSLVDRRGEQYF. The entire variable domain, with the rest obtained from reference TRBV5-6 and TRBJ2-7, is as follows: DAGVTQSPTHLIKTRGQQVTLRCSPKSGHDTVSWYQQALGQGPQFIFQYYEEEERQRGNFPDRFSGHQFPNYSSELNVNALLLGDSALYLCASSLVDRRGEQYFGPGTRLTVT.

V usage is TRBV5-1 and J usage is TRBJ2-3; 7 bases map to TRBD1. The CDR3 totals 13 residues. From germline, CDR1 is SGHRS and CDR2 YFSETQ. V shed 4 bases, J shed 6 bases, and the junction held 5 bases outside the gene matches. This CDR3 is CASSTYRGDTQYF. CDR3 coding DNA: TGCGCCAGCAGCACGTACAGGGGCGATACGCAGTATTTT.

Only one count was recorded for this clone. V usage is TRBV5-1 and J usage is TRBJ2-1, with 8 nucleotides matching TRBD2. The V gene's germline CDR1 is SGHRS and CDR2 YFSETQ. Unmatched junction bases numbered 20, after V lost 0 bases and J lost 0 bases. CDR3 length: 22 amino acids. The CDR3 sequence: CASSLGESAGGPPLSSYNEQFF. Here the CDR3 DNA reads TGCGCCAGCAGCTTGGGCGAGTCGGCGGGGGGTCCTCCCTTAAGCTCCTACAATGAGCAGTTCTTC.

The DNA of the CDR3 is TGCGCCAGCAGCTCGAGGGAGCGGGCCGAGCAGTACTTC. Amino acids: CASSSRERAEQYF. The gene calls are TRBV5-1 and TRBJ2-7, with a tentative D call TRBD2 (6 bases). CDR1 is SGHRS and CDR2 is YFSETQ in the germline V gene. This CDR3 is 13 amino acids long. V lost 3 bases and J 6 bases, leaving 13 bases between the germline ends. The full variable domain, rest sourced from reference TRBV5-1 and TRBJ2-7, is KAGVTQTPRYLIKTRGQQVTLSCSPISGHRSVSWYQQTPGQGLQFLFEYFSETQRNKGNFPGRFSGRQFSNSRSEMNVSTLELGDSALYLCASSSRERAEQYFGPGTRLTVT.

The genes are TRBV6-1 and TRBJ2-7, with 8 bases lining up with TRBD1. Germline CDR1 is MNHNS and CDR2 is SASEGT. The J segment lost 2 bases and the V segment lost 6 bases, leaving 3 bases of the junction unmatched. This CDR3 spans 13 amino acids. CDR3 sequence: CASSQGAAYEQYF. The DNA for the CDR3 is TGTGCCAGCAGCCAGGGGGCCGCCTACGAGCAGTACTTC.

A few counts support this clone. V gene TRBV9 combines with J gene TRBJ2-5, with TRBD2 matching over 8 bases. Germline CDR1 SGDLS, CDR2 YYNGEE. The CDR3 is 13 residues long. J lost 5 bases, V lost 5 bases, and 5 bases had no gene match. The CDR3 is CASSRGGSETQYF. The CDR3 region has the DNA TGTGCCAGCAGTCGGGGGGGCTCGGAGACCCAGTACTTC.

This clone has only a few counts. The genes are TRBV11-1 and TRBJ2-7; the match to TRBD1 covers 7 bases. The CDR3 is made up of 15 amino acids. Germline CDR1 SGHAT, CDR2 FQDESV (reference sequence). Trimming took 1 base from V and 0 from J; bases not matched to a gene: 3. CDR3: CASSLEGADSYEQYF. The CDR3 DNA reads TGTGCCAGCAGCTTAGAGGGGGCTGACTCCTACGAGCAGTACTTC.

The chain employs TRBV10-2 and TRBJ1-1; 8 positions match TRBD1. Germline V gene lookup returns CDR1 WSHSY and CDR2 SAAADI. The CDR3 is made up of 12 amino acids. The chain's CDR3 is CWRGTGNTEAFF. CDR3 DNA sequence: TGCTGGAGGGGGACAGGGAACACTGAAGCTTTCTTT.

The V and J genes are TRBV4-1 and TRBJ1-5; D call uncertain. Trimming cost V 4 bases and J 2 bases, with 9 bases left between them. The germline V gene encodes CDR1 MGHRA and CDR2 YSYEKL. The CDR3 runs to 14 residues. CDR3 bases: TGCGCCAGCAGCCCGTTCGGGGGCAATCAGCCCCAGCATTTT. Translating gives CASSPFGGNQPQHF.

Concerning this clone: One end of the junction fails to match germline, which may point to a read error. The chain couples TRBV29-1 to TRBJ2-1; D unclear. The length of the CDR3 is 15 residues. Germline assignment: CDR1 SQVTM and CDR2 ANQGSEA. This CDR3 is CSVPRPPDSHNEQFF. CDR3 nucleotides: TGCAGCGTTCCTAGGCCCCCCGACTCCCACAATGAGCAGTTCTTC.

The J gene is TRBJ1-1, the V gene TRBV18; D gene unclear. The CDR3 is 15 residues long. Germline loops: CDR1 KGHSH, CDR2 LQKENI. V was trimmed by 0 bases and J by 1 base, leaving 9 bases between them. CDR3 sequence: CASSPPGSPNTEAFF. CDR3 bases: TGTGCCAGCTCACCACCGGGCAGCCCGAACACTGAAGCTTTCTTT. Drawing the rest from reference TRBV18 and TRBJ1-1, the complete variable domain is NAGVMQNPRHLVRRRGQEARLRCSPMKGHSHVYWYRQLPEEGLKFMVYLQKENIIDESGMPKERFSAEFPKEGPSILRIQQVVRGDSAAYFCASSPPGSPNTEAFFGQGTRLTVV.

The genes are TRBV19 and TRBJ2-5; weak D call: TRBD2 (5 bases). Trimming took off 8 bases at V and 5 bases at J, with 15 bases between the two ends. Per germline, CDR1 LNHDA and CDR2 SQIVND (reference sequence). There are 13 residues in the CDR3. Here the CDR3 DNA reads TGTGCCAGTCCATGGACTGGGTACGAGACCCAGTACTTC. As protein: CASPWTGYETQYF. The entire variable domain, with the rest obtained from reference TRBV19 and TRBJ2-5, is as follows: DGGITQSPKYLFRKEGQNVTLSCEQNLNHDAMYWYRQDPGQGLRLIYYSQIVNDFQKGDIAEGYSVSREKKESFPLTVTSAQKNPTAFYLCASPWTGYETQYFGPGTRLLVL.